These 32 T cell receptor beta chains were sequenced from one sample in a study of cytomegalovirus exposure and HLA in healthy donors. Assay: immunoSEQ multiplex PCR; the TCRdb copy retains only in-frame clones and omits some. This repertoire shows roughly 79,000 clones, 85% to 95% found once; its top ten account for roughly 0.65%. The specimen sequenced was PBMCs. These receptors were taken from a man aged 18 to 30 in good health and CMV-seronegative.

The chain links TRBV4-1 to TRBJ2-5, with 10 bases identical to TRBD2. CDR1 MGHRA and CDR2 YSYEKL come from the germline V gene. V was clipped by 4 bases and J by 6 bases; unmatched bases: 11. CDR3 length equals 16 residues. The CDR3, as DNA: TGCGCCAGCAGCCCCTTAGAGCGGGGGGGCATGAAGACCCAGTACTTC. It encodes CASSPLERGGMKTQYF.

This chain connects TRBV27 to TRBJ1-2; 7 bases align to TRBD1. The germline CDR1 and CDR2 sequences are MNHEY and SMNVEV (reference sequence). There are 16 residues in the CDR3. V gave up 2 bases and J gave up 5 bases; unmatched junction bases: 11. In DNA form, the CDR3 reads TGTGCCAGCAGTTTAATTTCTTCGGGCAGGGGGTATGGCTACACCTTC. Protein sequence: CASSLISSGRGYGYTF.

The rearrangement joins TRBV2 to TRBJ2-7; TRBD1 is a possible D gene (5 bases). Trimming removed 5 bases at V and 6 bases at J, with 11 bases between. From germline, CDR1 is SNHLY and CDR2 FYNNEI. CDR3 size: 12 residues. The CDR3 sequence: CASSPQGTEQYF. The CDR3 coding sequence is TGTGCCAGCAGTCCCCAGGGAACCGAGCAGTACTTC.

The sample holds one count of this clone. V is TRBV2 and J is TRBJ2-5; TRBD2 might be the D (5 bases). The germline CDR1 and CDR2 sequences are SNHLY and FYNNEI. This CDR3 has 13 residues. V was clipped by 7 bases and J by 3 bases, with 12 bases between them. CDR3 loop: CASTAGNKETQYF. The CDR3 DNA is TGTGCCAGCACGGCCGGGAACAAAGAGACCCAGTACTTC.

CDR3 region: CASNGQNYGYTF. The CDR3 DNA reads as TGTGCCAGCAACGGACAGAACTATGGCTACACCTTC. V and J are TRBV6-5 and TRBJ1-2, with a weak D call TRBD1 (6 bases). The V gene's germline CDR1 is MNHEY and CDR2 SVGAGI. The CDR3 loop spans 12 amino acids. V was trimmed by 7 bases and J by 2 bases, leaving 8 bases between them.

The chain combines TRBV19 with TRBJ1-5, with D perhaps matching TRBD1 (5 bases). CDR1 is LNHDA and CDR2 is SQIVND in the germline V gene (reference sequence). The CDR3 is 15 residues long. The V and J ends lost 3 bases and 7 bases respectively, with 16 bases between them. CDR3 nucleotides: TGTGCCAGTAGTATGAGGGGTCGCGGGGAACAGCCCCAGCATTTT. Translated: CASSMRGRGEQPQHF. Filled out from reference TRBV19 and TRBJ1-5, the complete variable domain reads DGGITQSPKYLFRKEGQNVTLSCEQNLNHDAMYWYRQDPGQGLRLIYYSQIVNDFQKGDIAEGYSVSREKKESFPLTVTSAQKNPTAFYLCASSMRGRGEQPQHFGDGTRLSIL.

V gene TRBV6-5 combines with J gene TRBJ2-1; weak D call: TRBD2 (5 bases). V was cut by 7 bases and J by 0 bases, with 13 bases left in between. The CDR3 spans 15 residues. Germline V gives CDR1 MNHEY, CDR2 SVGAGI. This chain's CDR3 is CASTAGVGSYNEQFF. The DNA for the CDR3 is TGTGCCAGCACCGCGGGCGTAGGCTCCTACAATGAGCAGTTCTTC.

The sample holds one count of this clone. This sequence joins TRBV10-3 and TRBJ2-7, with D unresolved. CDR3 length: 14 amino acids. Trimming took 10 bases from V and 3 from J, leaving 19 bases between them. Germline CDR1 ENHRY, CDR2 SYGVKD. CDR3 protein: CASSQTTEYYEQYF. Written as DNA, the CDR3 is TGTGCCAGCTCCCAAACTACGGAGTACTACGAGCAGTACTTC.

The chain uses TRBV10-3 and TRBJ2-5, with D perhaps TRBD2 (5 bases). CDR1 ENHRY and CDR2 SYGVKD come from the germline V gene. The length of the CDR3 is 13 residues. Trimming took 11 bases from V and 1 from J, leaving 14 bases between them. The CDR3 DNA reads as TGTGCCCCTCGGGGTCCCCCCCAAGAGACCCAGTACTTC. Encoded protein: CAPRGPPQETQYF.

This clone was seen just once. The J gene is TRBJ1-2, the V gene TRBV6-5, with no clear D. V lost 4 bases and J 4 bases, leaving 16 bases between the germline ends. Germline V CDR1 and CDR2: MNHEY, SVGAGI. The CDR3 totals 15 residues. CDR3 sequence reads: CASSSEWRGAYGYTF. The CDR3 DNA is TGTGCCAGCAGTTCGGAGTGGCGGGGAGCCTATGGCTACACCTTC.

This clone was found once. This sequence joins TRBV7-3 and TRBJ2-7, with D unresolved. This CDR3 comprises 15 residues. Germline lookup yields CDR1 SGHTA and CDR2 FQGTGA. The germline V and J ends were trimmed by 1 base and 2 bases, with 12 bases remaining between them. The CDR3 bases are TGTGCCAGCAGCTTAAGCGGTCAGATCCCCTACGAGCAGTACTTC. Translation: CASSLSGQIPYEQYF.

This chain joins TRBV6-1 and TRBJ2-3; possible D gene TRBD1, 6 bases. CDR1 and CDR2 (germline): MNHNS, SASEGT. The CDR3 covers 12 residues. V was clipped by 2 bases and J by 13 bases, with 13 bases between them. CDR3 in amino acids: CASSELGTREYF. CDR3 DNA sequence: TGTGCCAGCAGTGAATTGGGGACACGAGAGTATTTT.

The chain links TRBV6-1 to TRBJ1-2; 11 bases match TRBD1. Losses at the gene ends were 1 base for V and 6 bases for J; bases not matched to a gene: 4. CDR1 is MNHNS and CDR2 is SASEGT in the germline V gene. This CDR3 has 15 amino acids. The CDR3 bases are TGTGCCAGCAGTGAAGTAGGGGACAGGGGGAATGGCTACACCTTC. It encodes CASSEVGDRGNGYTF.

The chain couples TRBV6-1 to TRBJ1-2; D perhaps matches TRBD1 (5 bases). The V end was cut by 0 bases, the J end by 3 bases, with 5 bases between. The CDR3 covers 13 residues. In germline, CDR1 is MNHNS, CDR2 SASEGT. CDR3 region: CASSEAGDYGYTF. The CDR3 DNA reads TGTGCCAGCAGTGAAGCAGGGGACTATGGCTACACCTTC.

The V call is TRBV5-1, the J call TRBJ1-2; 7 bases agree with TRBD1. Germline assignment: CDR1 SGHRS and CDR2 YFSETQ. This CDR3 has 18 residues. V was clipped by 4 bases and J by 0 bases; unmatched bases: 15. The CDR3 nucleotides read TGCGCCAGCAGCGCAGGACAGGAAGGGTCACTTTCTAACTATGGCTACACCTTC. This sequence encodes CASSAGQEGSLSNYGYTF.

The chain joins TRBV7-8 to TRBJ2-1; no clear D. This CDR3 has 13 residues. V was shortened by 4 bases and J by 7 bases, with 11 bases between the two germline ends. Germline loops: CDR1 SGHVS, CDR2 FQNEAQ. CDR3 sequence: CASSSGVINEQFF. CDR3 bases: TGTGCCAGCAGCTCGGGTGTGATAAATGAGCAGTTCTTC.

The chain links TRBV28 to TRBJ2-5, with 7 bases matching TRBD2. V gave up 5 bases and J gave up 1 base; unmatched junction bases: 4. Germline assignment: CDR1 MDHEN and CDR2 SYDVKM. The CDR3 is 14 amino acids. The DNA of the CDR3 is TGTGCCAGCAGTGTCCTAGCGGTCCAAGAGACCCAGTACTTC. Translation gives CASSVLAVQETQYF.

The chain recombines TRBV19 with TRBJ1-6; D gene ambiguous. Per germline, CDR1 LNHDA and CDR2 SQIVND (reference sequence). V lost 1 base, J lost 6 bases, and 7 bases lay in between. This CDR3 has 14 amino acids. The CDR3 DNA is TGTGCCAGTAGTATAGGTTCCCGTAATTCACCCCTCCACTTT. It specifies CASSIGSRNSPLHF.

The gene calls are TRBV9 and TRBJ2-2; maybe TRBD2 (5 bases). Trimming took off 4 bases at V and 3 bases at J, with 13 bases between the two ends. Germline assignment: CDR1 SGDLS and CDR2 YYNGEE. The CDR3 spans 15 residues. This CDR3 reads CASSSSGSYTGELFF. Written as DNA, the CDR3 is TGTGCCAGCAGCTCATCGGGGTCTTACACCGGGGAGCTGTTTTTT.

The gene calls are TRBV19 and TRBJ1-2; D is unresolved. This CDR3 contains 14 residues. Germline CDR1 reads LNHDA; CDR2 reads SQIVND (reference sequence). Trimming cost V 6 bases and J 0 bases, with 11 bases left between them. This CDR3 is CASSHRSSNYGYTF. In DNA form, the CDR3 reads TGTGCCAGTAGCCATAGGAGTTCTAACTATGGCTACACCTTC.

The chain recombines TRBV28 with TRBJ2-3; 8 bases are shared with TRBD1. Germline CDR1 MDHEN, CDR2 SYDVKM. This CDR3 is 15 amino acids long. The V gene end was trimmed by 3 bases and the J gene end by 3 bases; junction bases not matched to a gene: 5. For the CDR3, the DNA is TGTGCCAGCAGTTTTCCAGGGGGCGGGACAGATACGCAGTATTTT. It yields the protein CASSFPGGGTDTQYF.

CDR3 loop: CSVEGPGGAEAFF. In nucleotides, the CDR3 is TGCAGCGTTGAGGGCCCAGGAGGGGCTGAAGCTTTCTTT. The V gene is TRBV29-1, the J gene TRBJ1-1; D possibly corresponds to TRBD1 (5 bases). The germline V gene has CDR1 SQVTM and CDR2 ANQGSEA. V was cut by 3 bases and J by 6 bases, with 14 bases left in between. CDR3 length: 13 residues.

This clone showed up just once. Here the CDR3 DNA reads TGTGCCAGCGGGCGGGGGACCTTCCAGGCCGAGCAGTACTTC. Protein product: CASGRGTFQAEQYF. The V and J genes are TRBV9 and TRBJ2-7; 7 nucleotides agree with TRBD2. CDR3 length: 14 residues. The germline CDR1 and CDR2 sequences are SGDLS and YYNGEE. Unmatched junction bases numbered 13, after V lost 7 bases and J lost 6 bases.

The CDR3 here is CASSLSRGGVEQFF. The CDR3 region has the DNA TGTGCCAGCAGTTTATCTAGGGGGGGGGTCGAGCAGTTCTTC. V and J are TRBV27 and TRBJ2-1; D is possibly TRBD2 (7 bases). V was shortened by 0 bases and J by 10 bases, with 13 bases between the two germline ends. The CDR3 spans 14 residues. Per the germline V gene, CDR1 is MNHEY and CDR2 is SMNVEV (reference sequence).

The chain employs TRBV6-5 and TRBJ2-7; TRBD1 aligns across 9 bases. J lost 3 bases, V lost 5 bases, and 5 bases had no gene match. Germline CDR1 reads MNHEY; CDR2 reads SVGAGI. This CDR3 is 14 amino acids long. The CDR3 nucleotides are TGTGCCAGCAGTATTCGACAGGGGGACTACGAGCAGTACTTC. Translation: CASSIRQGDYEQYF.

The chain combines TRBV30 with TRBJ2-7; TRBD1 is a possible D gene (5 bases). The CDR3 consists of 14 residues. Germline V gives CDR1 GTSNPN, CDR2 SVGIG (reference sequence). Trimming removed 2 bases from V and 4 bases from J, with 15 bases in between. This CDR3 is CAWSLVQGRYEQYF. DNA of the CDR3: TGTGCCTGGAGTCTAGTTCAGGGTCGGTACGAGCAGTACTTC.

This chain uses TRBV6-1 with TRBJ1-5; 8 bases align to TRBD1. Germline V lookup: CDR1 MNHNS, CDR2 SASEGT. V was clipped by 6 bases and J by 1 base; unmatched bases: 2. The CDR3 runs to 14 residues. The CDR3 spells CASRGQGSNQPQHF. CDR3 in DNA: TGTGCCAGCAGAGGACAGGGAAGCAATCAGCCCCAGCATTTT.

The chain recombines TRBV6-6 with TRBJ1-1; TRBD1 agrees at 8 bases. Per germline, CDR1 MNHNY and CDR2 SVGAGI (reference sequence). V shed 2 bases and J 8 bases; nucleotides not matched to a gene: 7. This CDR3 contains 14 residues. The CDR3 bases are TGTGCCAGCAGTTACAGGGACAGGTGGGGGGAAGCTTTCTTT. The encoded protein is CASSYRDRWGEAFF.

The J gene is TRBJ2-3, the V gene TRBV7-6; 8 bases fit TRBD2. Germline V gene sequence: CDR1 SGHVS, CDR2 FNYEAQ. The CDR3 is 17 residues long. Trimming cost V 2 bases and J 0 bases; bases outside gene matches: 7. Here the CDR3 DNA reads TGTGCCAGCAGCTTAAGGTCAGCGGGGGCCAGCACAGATACGCAGTATTTT. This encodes CASSLRSAGASTDTQYF. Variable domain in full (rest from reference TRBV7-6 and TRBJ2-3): GAGVSQSPRYKVTKRGQDVALRCDPISGHVSLYWYRQALGQGPEFLTYFNYEAQQDKSGLPNDRFSAERPEGSISTLTIQRTEQRDSAMYRCASSLRSAGASTDTQYFGPGTRLTVL.

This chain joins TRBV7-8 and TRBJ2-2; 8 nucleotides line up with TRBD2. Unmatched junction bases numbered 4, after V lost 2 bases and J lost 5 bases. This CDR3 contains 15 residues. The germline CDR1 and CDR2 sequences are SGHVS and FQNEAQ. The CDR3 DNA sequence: TGTGCCAGCAGCTTACGGGAGGGTCGGACCGGGGAGCTGTTTTTT. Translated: CASSLREGRTGELFF.

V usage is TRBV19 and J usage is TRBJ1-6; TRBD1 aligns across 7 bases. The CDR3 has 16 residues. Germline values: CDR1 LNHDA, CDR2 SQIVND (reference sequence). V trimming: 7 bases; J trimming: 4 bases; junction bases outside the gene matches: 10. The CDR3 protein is CASNLQGSGYNSPLHF. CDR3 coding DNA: TGTGCCAGTAACCTACAGGGGAGTGGGTATAATTCACCCCTCCACTTT.

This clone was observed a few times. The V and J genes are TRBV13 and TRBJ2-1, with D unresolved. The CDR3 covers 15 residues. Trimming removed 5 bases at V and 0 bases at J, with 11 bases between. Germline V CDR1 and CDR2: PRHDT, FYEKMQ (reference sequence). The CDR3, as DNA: TGTGCCAGCAGCCTCACGCCGAGCTCCTACAATGAGCAGTTCTTC. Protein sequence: CASSLTPSSYNEQFF.